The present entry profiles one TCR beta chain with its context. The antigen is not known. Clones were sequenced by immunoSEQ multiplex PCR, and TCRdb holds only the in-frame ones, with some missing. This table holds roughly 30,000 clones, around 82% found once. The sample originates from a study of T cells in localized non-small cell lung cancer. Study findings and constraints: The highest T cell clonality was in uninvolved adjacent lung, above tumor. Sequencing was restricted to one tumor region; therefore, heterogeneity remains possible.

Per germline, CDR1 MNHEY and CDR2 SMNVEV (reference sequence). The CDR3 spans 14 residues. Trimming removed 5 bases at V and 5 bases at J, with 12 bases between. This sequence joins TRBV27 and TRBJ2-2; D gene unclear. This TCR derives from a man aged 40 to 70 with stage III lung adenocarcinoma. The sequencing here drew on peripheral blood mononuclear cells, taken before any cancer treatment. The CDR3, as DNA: TGTGCCAGCAGTCAGGTCTGGGGAACCGGGGAGCTGTTTTTT. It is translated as CASSQVWGTGELFF.